This T cell receptor (beta chain) came from a study of blood T cell repertoires in COVID-19. For the study at large: Acute and convalescent COVID-19 samples came from the United States, Italy and Spain.

Libraries were prepared by immunoSEQ multiplex PCR; TCRdb keeps only in-frame clonotypes and omits some of them. The sample comprises 150,000 to 200,000 clones, about 81% of which are singletons, and about 10% rests with the top ten. The CDR3 spans 15 residues. Trimming took 2 bases from V and 5 from J, leaving 13 bases between them. Germline CDR1 is LNHNV and CDR2 is YYDKDF (reference sequence). V and J are TRBV15 and TRBJ1-5; D is perhaps TRBD1 (5 bases). This TCR derives from a woman over 75 with COVID-19, enrolled during active disease. Sequenced input: peripheral blood. CDR3 sequence: CATSRTGSTDQPQHF. The DNA of the CDR3 is TGTGCCACCAGCAGAACAGGTTCCACGGATCAGCCCCAGCATTTT.